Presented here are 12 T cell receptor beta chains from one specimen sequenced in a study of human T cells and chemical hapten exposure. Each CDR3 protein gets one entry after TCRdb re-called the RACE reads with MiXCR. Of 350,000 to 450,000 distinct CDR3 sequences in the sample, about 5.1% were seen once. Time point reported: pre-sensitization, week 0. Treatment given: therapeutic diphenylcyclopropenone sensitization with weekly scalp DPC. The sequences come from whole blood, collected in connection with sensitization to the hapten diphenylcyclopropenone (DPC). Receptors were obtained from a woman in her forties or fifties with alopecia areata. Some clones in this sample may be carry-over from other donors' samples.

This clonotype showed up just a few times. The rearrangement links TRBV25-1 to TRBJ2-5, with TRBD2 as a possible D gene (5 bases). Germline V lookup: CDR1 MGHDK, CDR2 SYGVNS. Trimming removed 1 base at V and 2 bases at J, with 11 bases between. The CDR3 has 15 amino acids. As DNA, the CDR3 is TGTGCCAGCAGTGAATGGAGAACGGGGCAAGAGACCCAGTACTTC. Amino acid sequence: CASSEWRTGQETQYF.

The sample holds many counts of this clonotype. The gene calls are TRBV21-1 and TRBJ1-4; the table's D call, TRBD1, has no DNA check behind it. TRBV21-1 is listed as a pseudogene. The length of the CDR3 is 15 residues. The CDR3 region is CASSRQGGVSEKLFF. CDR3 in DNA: TGTGCCAGCAGCCGACAGGGGGGGGTTAGTGAAAAACTGTTTTTT.

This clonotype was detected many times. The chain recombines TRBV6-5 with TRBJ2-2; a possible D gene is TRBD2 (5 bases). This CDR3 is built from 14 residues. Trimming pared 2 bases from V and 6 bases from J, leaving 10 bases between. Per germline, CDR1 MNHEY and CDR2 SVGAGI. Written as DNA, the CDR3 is TGTGCCAGCAGTTACCAGCGGACGGCCGGGGAGCTGTTTTTT. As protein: CASSYQRTAGELFF.

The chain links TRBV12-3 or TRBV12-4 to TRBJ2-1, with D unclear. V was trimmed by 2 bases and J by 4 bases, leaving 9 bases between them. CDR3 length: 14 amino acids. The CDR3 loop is CASSLNWQYNEQFF. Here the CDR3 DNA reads TGTGCCAGCAGTTTAAATTGGCAGTACAATGAGCAGTTCTTC.

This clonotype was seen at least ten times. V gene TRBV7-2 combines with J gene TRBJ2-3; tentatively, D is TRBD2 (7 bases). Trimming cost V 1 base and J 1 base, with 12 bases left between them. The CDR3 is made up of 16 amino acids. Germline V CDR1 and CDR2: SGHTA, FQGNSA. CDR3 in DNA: TGTGCCAGCAGCTTAGGGGCGGGGGCTGGCACAGATACGCAGTATTTT. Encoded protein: CASSLGAGAGTDTQYF.

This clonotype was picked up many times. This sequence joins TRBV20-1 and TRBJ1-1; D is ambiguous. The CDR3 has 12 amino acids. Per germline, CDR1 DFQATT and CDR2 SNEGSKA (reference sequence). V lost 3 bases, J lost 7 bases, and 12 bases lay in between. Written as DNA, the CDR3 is TGCAGTGCTAGGGACTCCCCGGTTGAAGCTTTCTTT. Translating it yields CSARDSPVEAFF.

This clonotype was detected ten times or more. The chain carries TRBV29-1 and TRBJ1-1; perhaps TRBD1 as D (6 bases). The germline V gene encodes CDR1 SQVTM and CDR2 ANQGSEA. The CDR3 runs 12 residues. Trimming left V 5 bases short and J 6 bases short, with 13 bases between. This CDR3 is CSVTQGMPEAFF. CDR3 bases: TGCAGCGTTACCCAGGGGATGCCTGAAGCTTTCTTT.

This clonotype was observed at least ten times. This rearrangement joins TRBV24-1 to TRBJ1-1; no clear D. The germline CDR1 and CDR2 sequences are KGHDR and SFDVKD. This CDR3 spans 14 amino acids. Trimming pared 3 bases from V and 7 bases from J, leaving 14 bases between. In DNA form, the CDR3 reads TGTGCCACCAGTGATCGGACGGTTCCTAGTGAAGCTTTCTTT. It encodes CATSDRTVPSEAFF.

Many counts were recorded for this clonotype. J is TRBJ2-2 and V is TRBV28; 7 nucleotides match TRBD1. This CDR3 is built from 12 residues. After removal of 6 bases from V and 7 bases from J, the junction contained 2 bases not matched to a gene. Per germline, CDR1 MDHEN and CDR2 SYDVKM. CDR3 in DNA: TGTGCCAGCAGGGCAGGGGGCGGGGAGCTGTTTTTT. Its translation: CASRAGGGELFF. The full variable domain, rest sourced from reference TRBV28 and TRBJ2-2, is DVKVTQSSRYLVKRTGEKVFLECVQDMDHENMFWYRQDPGLGLRLIYFSYDVKMKEKGDIPEGYSVSREKKERFSLILESASTNQTSMYLCASRAGGGELFFGEGSRLTVL.

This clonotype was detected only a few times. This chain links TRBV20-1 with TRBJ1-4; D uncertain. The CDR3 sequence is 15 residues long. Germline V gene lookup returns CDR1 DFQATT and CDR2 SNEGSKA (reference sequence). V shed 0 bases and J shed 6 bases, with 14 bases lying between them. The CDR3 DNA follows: TGCAGTGCTAGAGATATGGTCTTTGGCGATGAAAAACTGTTTTTT. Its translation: CSARDMVFGDEKLFF.

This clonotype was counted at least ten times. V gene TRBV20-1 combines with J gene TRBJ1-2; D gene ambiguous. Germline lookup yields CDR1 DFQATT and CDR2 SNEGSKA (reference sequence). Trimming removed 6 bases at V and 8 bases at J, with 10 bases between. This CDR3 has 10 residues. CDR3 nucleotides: TGCAGTGCGAGGAGGTTAGGCTACACCTTC. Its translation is CSARRLGYTF.

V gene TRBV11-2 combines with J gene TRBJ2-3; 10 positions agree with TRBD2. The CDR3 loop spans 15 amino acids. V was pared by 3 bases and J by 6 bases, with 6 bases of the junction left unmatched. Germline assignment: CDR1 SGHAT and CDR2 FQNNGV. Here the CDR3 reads CASSFSAGGIDTQYF. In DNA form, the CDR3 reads TGTGCCAGCAGCTTCTCAGCGGGAGGGATCGATACGCAGTATTTT.